This TCR beta chain was profiled in a study of cytomegalovirus exposure and HLA in healthy donors. The PCR used 60 Vbeta and 13 Jbeta primers. Assay used: immunoSEQ multiplex PCR; TCRdb lists only in-frame clones, some missing. The repertoire includes approximately 100,000 clones, about three quarters of them detected once, and 11% to 15% sits in the top ten. CDR3 length: 15 residues. Per germline, CDR1 LNHDA and CDR2 SQIVND (reference sequence). V was clipped by 3 bases and J by 0 bases, with 9 bases between them. The sequencing sample was made of PBMCs. This chain links TRBV19 with TRBJ2-1, with D tentatively TRBD2 (5 bases). The sequence was collected from a male donor in good health and CMV-seropositive. The chain's CDR3 is CASSMEVFSYNEQFF. CDR3 nucleotide sequence: TGTGCCAGTAGTATGGAGGTCTTCTCCTACAATGAGCAGTTCTTC.